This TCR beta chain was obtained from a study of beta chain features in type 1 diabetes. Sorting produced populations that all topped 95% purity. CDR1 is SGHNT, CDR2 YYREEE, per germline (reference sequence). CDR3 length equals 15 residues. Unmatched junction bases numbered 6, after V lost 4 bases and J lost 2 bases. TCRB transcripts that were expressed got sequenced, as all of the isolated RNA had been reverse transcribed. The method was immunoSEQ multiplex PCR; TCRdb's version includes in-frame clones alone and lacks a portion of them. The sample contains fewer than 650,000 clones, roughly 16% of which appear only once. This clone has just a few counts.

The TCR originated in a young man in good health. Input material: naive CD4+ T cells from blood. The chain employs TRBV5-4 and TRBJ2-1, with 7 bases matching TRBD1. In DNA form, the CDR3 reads TGTGCCAGCAGCCCAGGGACAGAACCCTACAATGAGCAGTTCTTC. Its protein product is CASSPGTEPYNEQFF.